This TCR beta chain was profiled in a study of blood T cell repertoires in COVID-19. As for the study in general: Sites in the United States, Italy and Spain provided acute and convalescent COVID-19 samples. Sample material is recorded as cDNA or gDNA derived from T cells, B-cell-depleted T cells, or PBMCs.

TCRdb's table, derived via immunoSEQ multiplex PCR, lists solely in-frame clones and lacks some. The table lists roughly 100,000 clones, approximately 62% of them singletons, with around 6.3% in the top ten. The ends were cut back, 4 bases at V and 4 bases at J, with 8 bases in the middle. CDR3 length: 12 residues. CDR1 and CDR2 (germline): MDHEN, SYDVKM. Sequences were obtained from peripheral blood. This TCR derives from a man aged 80 or over with acute or convalescent COVID-19. The V gene is TRBV28, the J gene TRBJ2-7; the D is unclear. The CDR3 is CASSSRWYEQYF. CDR3 DNA sequence: TGTGCCAGCAGTTCCCGGTGGTACGAGCAGTACTTC. The whole variable domain, remainder taken from reference TRBV28 and TRBJ2-7, is DVKVTQSSRYLVKRTGEKVFLECVQDMDHENMFWYRQDPGLGLRLIYFSYDVKMKEKGDIPEGYSVSREKKERFSLILESASTNQTSMYLCASSSRWYEQYFGPGTRLTVT.